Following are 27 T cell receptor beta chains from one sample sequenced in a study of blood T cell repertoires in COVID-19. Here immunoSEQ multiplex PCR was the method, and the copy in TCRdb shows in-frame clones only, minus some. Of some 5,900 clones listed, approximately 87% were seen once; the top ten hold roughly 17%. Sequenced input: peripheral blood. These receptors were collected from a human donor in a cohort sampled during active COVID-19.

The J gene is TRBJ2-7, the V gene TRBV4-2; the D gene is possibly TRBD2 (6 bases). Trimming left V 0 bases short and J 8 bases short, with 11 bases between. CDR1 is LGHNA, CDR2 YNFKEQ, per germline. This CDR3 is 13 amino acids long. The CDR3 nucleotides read TGTGCCAGCAGCCAAGATCCAGGGAGGAAGCAGTACTTC. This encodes CASSQDPGRKQYF.

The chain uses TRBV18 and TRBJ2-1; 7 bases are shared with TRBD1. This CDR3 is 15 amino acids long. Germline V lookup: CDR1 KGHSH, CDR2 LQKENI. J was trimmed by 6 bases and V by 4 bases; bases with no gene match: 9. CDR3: CASSLAGGFTNEQFF. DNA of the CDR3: TGTGCCAGCTCACTGGCAGGGGGATTCACCAATGAGCAGTTCTTC.

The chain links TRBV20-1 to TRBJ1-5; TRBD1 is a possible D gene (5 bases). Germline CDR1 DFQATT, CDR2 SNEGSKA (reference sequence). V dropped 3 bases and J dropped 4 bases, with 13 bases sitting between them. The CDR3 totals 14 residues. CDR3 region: CSASWQGPNQPQHF. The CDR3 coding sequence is TGCAGTGCTAGTTGGCAGGGCCCGAATCAGCCCCAGCATTTT.

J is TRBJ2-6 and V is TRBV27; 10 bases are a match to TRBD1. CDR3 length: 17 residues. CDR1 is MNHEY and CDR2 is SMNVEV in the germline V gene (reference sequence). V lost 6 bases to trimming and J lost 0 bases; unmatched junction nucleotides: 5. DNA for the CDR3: TGTGCCAGCAGGGGGGGACAGGGGCGCTCTGGGGCCAACGTCCTGACTTTC. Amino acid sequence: CASRGGQGRSGANVLTF.

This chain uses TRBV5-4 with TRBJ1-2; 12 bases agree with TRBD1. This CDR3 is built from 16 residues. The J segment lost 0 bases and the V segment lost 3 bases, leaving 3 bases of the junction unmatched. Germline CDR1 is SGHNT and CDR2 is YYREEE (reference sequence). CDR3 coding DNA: TGTGCCAGCAGCTCGGGACAGGGGGCTACTAACTATGGCTACACCTTC. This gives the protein CASSSGQGATNYGYTF. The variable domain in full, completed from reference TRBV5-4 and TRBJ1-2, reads ETGVTQSPTHLIKTRGQQVTLRCSSQSGHNTVSWYQQALGQGPQFIFQYYREEENGRGNFPPRFSGLQFPNYSSELNVNALELDDSALYLCASSSGQGATNYGYTFGSGTRLTVV.

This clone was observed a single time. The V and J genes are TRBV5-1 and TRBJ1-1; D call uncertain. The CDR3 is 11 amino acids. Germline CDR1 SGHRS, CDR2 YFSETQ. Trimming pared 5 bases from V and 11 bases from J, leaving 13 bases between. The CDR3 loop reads CASREDERAFF. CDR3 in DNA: TGCGCCAGCAGGGAGGATGAGCGGGCTTTCTTT.

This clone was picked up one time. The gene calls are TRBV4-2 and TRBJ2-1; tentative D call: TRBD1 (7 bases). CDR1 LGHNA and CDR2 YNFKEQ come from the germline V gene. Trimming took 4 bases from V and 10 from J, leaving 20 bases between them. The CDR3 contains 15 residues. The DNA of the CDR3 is TGTGCCAGCAGCCTTGGCGGGACAGTGGAAGGGGAGCAGTTCTTC. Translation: CASSLGGTVEGEQFF.

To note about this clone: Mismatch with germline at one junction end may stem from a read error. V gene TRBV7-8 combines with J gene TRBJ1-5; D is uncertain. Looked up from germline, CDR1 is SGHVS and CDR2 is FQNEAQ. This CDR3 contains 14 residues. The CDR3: CAGSLGGLGQPQHF. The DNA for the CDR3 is TGTGCCGGCAGCTTAGGTGGTCTCGGTCAGCCCCAGCATTTT.

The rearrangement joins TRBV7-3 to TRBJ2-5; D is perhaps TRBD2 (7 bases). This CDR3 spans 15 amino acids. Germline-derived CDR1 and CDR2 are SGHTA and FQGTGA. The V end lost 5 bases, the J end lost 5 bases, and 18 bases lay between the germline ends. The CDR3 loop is CASSLTRGGTETQYF. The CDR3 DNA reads TGTGCCAGCAGCCTGACGAGGGGGGGAACGGAGACCCAGTACTTC. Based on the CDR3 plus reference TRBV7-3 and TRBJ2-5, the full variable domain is GAGVSQTPSNKVTEKGKYVELRCDPISGHTALYWYRQSLGQGPEFLIYFQGTGAADDSGLPNDRFFAVRPEGSVSTLKIQRTERGDSAVYLCASSLTRGGTETQYFGPGTRLLVL.

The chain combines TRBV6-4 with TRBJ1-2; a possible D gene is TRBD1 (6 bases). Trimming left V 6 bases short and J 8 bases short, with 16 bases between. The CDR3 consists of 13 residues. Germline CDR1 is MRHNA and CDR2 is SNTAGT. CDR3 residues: CASRLQPGEGYTF. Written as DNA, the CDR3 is TGTGCCAGCAGGCTACAACCAGGGGAAGGCTACACCTTC.

In DNA form, the CDR3 reads TGTGCCAGCAGCGAGGGGGACACTGAAGCTTTCTTT. This encodes CASSEGDTEAFF. The rearrangement uses TRBV5-6 and TRBJ1-1; a weak D match, TRBD1 (6 bases). CDR3 size: 12 residues. V was clipped by 4 bases and J by 3 bases, with 7 bases between them. The V gene's germline CDR1 is SGHDT and CDR2 YYEEEE. Full variable domain (remainder filled in from reference TRBV5-6 and TRBJ1-1): DAGVTQSPTHLIKTRGQQVTLRCSPKSGHDTVSWYQQALGQGPQFIFQYYEEEERQRGNFPDRFSGHQFPNYSSELNVNALLLGDSALYLCASSEGDTEAFFGQGTRLTVV.

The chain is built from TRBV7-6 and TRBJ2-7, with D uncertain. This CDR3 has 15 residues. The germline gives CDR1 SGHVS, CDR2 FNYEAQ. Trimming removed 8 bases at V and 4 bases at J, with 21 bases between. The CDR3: CASAPEAARPYEQYF. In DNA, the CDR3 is TGTGCCAGCGCCCCCGAGGCAGCTAGACCTTACGAGCAGTACTTC.

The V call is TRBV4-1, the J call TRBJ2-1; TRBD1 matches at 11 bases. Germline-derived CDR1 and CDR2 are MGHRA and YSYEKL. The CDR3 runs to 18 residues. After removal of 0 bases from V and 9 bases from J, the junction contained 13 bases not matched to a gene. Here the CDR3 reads CASSQDPAWGTGGGEQFF. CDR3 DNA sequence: TGCGCCAGCAGCCAAGACCCCGCCTGGGGGACAGGGGGAGGTGAGCAGTTCTTC.

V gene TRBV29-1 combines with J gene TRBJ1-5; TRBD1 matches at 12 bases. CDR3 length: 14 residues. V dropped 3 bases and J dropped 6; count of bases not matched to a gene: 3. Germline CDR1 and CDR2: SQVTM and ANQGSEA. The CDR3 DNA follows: TGCAGCGTTGAGGGACAGGGGGCTGGTCAGCCCCAGCATTTT. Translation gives CSVEGQGAGQPQHF.

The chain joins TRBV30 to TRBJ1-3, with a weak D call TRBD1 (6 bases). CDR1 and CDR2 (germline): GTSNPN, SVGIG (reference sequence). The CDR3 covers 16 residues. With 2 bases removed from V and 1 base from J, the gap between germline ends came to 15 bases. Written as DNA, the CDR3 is TGTGCCTGGAGTTGGGACACGAAATCTTCTGGAAACACCATATATTTT. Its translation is CAWSWDTKSSGNTIYF.

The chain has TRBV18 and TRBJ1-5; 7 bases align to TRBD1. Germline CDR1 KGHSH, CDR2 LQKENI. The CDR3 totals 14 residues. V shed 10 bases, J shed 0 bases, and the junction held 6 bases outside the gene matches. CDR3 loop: CATAGQASNQPQHF. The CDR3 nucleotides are TGTGCCACCGCCGGACAGGCTAGCAATCAGCCCCAGCATTTT.

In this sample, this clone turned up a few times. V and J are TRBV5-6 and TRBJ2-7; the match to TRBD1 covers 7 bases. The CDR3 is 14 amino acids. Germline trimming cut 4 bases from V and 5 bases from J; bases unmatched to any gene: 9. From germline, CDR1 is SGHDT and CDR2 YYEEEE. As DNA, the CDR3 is TGTGCCAGCAGCCATTCGACAGGGATACACGAGCAGTACTTC. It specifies CASSHSTGIHEQYF.

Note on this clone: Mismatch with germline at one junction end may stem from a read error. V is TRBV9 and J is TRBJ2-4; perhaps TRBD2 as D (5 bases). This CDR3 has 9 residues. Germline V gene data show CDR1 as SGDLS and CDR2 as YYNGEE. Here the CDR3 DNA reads TGTGCCAGCTCCGGGGAAAAACACTTC. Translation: CASSGEKHF.

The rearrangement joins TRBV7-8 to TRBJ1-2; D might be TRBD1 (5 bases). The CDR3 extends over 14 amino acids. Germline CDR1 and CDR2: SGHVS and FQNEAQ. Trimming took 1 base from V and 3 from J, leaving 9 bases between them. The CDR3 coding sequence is TGTGCCAGCAGCTTAGTCGGGGGTTACTATGGCTACACCTTC. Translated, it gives CASSLVGGYYGYTF.

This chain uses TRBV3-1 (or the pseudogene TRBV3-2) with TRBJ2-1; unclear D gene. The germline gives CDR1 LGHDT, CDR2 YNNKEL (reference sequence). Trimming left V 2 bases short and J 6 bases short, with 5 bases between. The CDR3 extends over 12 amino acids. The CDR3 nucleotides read TGTGCCAGCAGCCAAACGGGCAATGAGCAGTTCTTC. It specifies CASSQTGNEQFF.

The CDR3 region is CASSLAGGGSYEQYF. The DNA of the CDR3 is TGTGCCAGCAGCTTGGCCGGGGGAGGCTCCTACGAGCAGTACTTC. The chain employs TRBV5-5 and TRBJ2-7; TRBD2 is a possible D gene (6 bases). In germline, CDR1 is SGHKS, CDR2 YYEKEE (reference sequence). V was cut by 0 bases and J by 0 bases, with 10 bases left in between. The CDR3 is 15 amino acids.

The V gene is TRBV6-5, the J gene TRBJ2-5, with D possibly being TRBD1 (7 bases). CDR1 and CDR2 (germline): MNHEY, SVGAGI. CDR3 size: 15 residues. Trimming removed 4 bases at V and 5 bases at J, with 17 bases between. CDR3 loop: CASSFRTGRGETQYF. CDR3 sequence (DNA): TGTGCCAGCAGTTTTCGGACAGGTCGGGGGGAGACCCAGTACTTC.

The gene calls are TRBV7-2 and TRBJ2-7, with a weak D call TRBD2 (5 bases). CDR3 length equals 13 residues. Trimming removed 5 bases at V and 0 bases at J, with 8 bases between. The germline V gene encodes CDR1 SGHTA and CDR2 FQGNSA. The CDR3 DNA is TGTGCCAGCAGCCGCGACTACTCCTACGAGCAGTACTTC. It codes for CASSRDYSYEQYF.

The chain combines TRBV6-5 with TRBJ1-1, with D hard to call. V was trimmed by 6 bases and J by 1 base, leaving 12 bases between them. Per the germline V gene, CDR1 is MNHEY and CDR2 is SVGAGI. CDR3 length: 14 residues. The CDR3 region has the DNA TGTGCCAGCAGGAAACACGCGGCGAACACTGAAGCTTTCTTT. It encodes CASRKHAANTEAFF.

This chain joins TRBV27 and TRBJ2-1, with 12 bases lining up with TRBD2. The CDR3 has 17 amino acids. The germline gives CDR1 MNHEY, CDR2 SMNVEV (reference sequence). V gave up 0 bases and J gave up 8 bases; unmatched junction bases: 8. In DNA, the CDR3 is TGTGCCAGCAGTTTATCGGCTAGCGGGGGGGCCATTCATGAGCAGTTCTTC. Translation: CASSLSASGGAIHEQFF.

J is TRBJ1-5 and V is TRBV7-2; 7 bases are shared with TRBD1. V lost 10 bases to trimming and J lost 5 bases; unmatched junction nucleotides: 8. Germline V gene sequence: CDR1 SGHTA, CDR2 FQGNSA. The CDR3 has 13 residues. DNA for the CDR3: TGTGCCATCGGAAAGGGGGCTGATCAGCCCCAGCATTTT. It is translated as CAIGKGADQPQHF.

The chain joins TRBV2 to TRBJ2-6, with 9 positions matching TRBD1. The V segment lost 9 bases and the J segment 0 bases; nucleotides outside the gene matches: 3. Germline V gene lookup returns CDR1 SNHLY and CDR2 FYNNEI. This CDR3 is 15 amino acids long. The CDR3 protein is CASGTGYSGANVLTF. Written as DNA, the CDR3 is TGTGCCAGTGGGACAGGGTACTCTGGGGCCAACGTCCTGACTTTC.